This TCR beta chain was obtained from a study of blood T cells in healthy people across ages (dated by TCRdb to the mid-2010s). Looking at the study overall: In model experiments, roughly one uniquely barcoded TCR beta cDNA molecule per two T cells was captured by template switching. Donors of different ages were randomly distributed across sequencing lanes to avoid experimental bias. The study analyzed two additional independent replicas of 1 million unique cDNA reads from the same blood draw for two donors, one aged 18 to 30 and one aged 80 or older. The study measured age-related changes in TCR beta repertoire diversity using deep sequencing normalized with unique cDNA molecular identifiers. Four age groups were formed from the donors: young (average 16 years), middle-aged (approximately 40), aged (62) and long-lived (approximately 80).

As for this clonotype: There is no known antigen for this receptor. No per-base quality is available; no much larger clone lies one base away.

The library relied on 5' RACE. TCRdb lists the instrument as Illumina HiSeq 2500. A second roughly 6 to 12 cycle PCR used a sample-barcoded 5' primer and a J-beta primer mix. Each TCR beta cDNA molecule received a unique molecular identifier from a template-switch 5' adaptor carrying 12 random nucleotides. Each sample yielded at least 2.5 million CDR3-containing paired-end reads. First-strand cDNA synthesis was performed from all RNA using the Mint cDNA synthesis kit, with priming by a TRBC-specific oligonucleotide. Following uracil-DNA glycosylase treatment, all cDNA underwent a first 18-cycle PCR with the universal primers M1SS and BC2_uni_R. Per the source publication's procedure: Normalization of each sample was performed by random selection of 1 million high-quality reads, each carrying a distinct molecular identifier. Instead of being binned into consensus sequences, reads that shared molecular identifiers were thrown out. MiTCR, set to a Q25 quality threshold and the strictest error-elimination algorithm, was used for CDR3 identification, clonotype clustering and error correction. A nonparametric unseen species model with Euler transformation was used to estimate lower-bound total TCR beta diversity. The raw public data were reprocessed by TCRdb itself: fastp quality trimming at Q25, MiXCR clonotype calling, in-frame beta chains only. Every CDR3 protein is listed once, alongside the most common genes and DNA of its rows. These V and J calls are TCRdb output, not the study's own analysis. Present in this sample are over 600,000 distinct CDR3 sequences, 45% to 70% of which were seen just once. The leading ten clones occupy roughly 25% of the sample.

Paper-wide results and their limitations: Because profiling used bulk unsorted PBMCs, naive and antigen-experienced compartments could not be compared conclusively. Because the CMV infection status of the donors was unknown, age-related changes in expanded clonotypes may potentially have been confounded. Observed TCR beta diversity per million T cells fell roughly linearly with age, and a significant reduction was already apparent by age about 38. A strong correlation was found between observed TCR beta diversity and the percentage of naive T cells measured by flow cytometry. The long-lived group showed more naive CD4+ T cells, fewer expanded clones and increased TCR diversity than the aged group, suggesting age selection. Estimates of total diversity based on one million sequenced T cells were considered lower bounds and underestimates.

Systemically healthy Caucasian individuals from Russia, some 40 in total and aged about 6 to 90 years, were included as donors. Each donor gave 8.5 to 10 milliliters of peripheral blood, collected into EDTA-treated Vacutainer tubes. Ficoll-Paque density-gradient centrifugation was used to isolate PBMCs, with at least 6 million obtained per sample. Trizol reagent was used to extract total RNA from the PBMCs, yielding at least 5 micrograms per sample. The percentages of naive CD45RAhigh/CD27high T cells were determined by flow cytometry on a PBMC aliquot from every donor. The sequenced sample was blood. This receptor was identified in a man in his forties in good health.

Here the CDR3 is given as CASVRDPSTDTQYF. The bases are TGTGCCAGCGTGCGGGACCCGAGCACAGATACGCAGTATTTT. The sequence links TRBV12-3 or TRBV12-4 to TRBJ2-3; matching of 6 bases hints at TRBD2 as the D gene. V loses 8 bases, J loses 0 bases, and the germline ends lie 12 bases apart. The CDR3 covers 14 residues, taking in both the cysteine and the phenylalanine. Only CDR3 DNA remains: 42 bases, in frame from the first base.